This T cell receptor beta chain was profiled in a study of cytomegalovirus exposure and HLA in healthy donors. Regarding the study as a whole: Using the classifier, cytomegalovirus status was reportedly diagnosed with high specificity and sensitivity. Most TCR sequences were uncommon, yet certain public TCRs appeared in many donors. Specificity of a few CMV-associated chains for CMV antigens was verified in vitro.

About this clone itself: Its antigen remains unknown. At one of its ends the junction is not consistent with the germline gene, which may arise from a read error.

It was the roughly 130-subject validation cohort, separate from the approximately 670-subject first cohort, to which the donors belonged. Germline CDR1 reads SQVTM; CDR2 reads ANQGSEA. This CDR3 region has 15 residues. The assay was immunoSEQ multiplex PCR, and TCRdb's table has in-frame clones only and misses some. The sample holds approximately 180,000 clones, around nine tenths seen once. Material: PBMCs. This chain joins TRBV29-1 and TRBJ2-1; a weak D match, TRBD2 (7 bases). The source is a man between 18 and 35 years old in good health and CMV-seropositive. The CDR3 loop reads CSVEDIGTMIGGSVF. CDR3 coding DNA: TGCAGCGTTGAGGATATCGGGACTATGATAGGGGGTTCCGTCTTC.